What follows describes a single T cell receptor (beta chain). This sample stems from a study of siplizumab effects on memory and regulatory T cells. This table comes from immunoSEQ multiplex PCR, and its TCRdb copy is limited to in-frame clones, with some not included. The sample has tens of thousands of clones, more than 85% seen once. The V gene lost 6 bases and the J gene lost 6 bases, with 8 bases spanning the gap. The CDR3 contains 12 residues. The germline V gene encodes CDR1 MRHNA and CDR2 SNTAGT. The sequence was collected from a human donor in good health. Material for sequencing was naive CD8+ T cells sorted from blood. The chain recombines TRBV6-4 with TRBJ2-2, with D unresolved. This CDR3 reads CASSHPAGELFF. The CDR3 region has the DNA TGTGCCAGCAGCCACCCGGCCGGGGAGCTGTTTTTT.